One T cell receptor (beta chain) is described in this entry. CD4+ cells yielded CD45RA+ naive and CD45RA-negative memory subsets. This sample was taken from a study of shared clonotypes between healthy human individuals. Trimming cost V 5 bases and J 2 bases, with 12 bases left between them. CDR3 length: 14 amino acids. Per the germline V gene, CDR1 is KGHSH and CDR2 is LQKENI. Assay used: immunoSEQ multiplex PCR; TCRdb lists only in-frame clones, some missing. There are more than 1.2 million clones in the sample; 98% occur only once, and 0.36% lies in the top ten. This TCR came from a man aged 30 to 45 in good health. The sample was naive CD4+ T cells sorted from blood. The subset here: CD45RA+ positively selected. The V gene is TRBV18, the J gene TRBJ1-1; D possibly corresponds to TRBD1 (5 bases). CDR3 residues: CASSTRQQNTEAFF. In nucleotides, the CDR3 is TGTGCCAGCTCAACGCGACAGCAAAACACTGAAGCTTTCTTT. Full variable domain (remainder filled in from reference TRBV18 and TRBJ1-1): NAGVMQNPRHLVRRRGQEARLRCSPMKGHSHVYWYRQLPEEGLKFMVYLQKENIIDESGMPKERFSAEFPKEGPSILRIQQVVRGDSAAYFCASSTRQQNTEAFFGQGTRLTVV.